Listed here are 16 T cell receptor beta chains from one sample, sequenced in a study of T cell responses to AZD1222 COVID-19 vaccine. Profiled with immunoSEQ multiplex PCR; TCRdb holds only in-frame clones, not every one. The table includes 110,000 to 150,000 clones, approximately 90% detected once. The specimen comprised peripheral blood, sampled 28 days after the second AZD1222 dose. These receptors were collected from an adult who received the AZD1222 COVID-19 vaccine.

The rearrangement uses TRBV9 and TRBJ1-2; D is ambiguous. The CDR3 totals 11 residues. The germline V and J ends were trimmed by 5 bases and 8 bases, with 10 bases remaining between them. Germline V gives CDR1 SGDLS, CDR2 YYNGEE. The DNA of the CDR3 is TGTGCCAGCAGACTCCACGGGGGCTACACCTTC. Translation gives CASRLHGGYTF.

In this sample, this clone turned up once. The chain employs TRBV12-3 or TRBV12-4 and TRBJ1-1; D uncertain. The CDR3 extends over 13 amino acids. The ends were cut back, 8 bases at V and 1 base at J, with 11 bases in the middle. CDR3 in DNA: TGTGCCAGCTCACAGAAGGGGAACACTGAAGCTTTCTTT. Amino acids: CASSQKGNTEAFF.

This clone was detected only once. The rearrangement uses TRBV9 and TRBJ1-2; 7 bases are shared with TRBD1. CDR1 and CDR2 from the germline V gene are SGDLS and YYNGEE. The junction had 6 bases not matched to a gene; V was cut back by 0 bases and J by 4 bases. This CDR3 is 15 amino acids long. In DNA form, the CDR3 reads TGTGCCAGCAGCGTAGAAACAGGGGCAGGCTATGGCTACACCTTC. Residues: CASSVETGAGYGYTF.

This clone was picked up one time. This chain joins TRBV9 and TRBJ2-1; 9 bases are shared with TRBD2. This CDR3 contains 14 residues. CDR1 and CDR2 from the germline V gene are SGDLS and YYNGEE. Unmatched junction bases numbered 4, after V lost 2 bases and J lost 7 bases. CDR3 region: CASSVSGSANEQFF. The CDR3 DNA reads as TGTGCCAGCAGCGTTAGCGGGAGTGCGAATGAGCAGTTCTTC.

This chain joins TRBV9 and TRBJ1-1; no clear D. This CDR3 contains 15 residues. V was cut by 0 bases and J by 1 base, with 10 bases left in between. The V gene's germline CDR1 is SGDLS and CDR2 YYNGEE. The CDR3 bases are TGTGCCAGCAGCGTAGATCTGGAACCGAACACTGAAGCTTTCTTT. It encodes CASSVDLEPNTEAFF.

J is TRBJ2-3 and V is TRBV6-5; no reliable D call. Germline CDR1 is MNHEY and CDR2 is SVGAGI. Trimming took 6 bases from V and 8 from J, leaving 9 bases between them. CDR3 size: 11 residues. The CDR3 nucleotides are TGTGCCAGCAGCCTAGGGCGTACGCAGTATTTT. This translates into CASSLGRTQYF.

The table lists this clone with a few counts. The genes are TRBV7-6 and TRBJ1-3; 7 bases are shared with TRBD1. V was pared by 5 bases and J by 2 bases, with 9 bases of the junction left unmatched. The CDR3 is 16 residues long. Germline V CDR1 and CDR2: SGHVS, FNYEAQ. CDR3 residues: CASSPTSGQTGNTIYF. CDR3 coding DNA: TGTGCCAGCAGCCCTACTTCGGGACAGACTGGAAACACCATATATTTT.

The CDR3 sequence: CANPRRGVNTEAFF. CDR3 nucleotides: TGTGCCAACCCCCGCCGAGGGGTGAACACTGAAGCTTTCTTT. The rearrangement uses TRBV7-3 and TRBJ1-1; D is perhaps TRBD1 (5 bases). This CDR3 region has 14 residues. Trimming took off 10 bases at V and 0 bases at J, with 15 bases between the two ends. CDR1 SGHTA and CDR2 FQGTGA come from the germline V gene.

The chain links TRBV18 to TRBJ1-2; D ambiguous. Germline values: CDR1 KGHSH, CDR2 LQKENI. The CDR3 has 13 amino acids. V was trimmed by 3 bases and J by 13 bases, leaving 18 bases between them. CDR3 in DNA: TGTGCCAGCTCACCCTACGAGGGCAGCCGGTGCACCTTC. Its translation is CASSPYEGSRCTF.

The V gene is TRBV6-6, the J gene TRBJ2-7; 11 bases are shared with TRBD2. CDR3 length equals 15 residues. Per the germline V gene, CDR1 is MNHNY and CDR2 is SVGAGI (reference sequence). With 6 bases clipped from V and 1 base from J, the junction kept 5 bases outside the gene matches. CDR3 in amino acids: CASSPRLAGSYEQYF. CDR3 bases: TGTGCCAGCAGCCCCCGACTAGCGGGGTCCTACGAGCAGTACTTC.

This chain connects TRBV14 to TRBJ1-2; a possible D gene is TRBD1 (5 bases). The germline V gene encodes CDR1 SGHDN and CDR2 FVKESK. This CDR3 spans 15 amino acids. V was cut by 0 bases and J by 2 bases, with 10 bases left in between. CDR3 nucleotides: TGTGCCAGCAGCCAAGACAGGGTCCCGAACTATGGCTACACCTTC. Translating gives CASSQDRVPNYGYTF. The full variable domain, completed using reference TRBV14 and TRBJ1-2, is EAGVTQFPSHSVIEKGQTVTLRCDPISGHDNLYWYRRVMGKEIKFLLHFVKESKQDESGMPNNRFLAERTGGTYSTLKVQPAELEDSGVYFCASSQDRVPNYGYTFGSGTRLTVV.

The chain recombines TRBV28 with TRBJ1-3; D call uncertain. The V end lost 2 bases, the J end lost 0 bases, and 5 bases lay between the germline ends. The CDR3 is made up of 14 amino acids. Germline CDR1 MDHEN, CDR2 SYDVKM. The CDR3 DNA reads TGTGCCAGCAGTTTAGGGATCTCTGGAAACACCATATATTTT. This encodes CASSLGISGNTIYF.

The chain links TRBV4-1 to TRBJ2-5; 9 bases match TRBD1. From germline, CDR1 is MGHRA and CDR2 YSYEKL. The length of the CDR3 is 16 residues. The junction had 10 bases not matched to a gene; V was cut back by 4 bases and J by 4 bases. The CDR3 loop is CASSLSQGARAETQYF. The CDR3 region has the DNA TGCGCCAGCAGCCTCTCACAGGGGGCCCGGGCAGAGACCCAGTACTTC.

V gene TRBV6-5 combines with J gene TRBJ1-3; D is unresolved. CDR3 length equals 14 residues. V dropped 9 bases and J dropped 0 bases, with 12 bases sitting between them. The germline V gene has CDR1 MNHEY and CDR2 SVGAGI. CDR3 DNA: TGTGCCAGTCCGGTTACTCCCTCTGGAAACACCATATATTTT. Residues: CASPVTPSGNTIYF.

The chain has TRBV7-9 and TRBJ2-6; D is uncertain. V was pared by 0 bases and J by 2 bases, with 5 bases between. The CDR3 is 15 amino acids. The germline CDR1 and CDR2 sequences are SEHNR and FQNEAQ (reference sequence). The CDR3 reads CASSLAGAGANVLTF. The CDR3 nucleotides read TGTGCCAGCAGCTTAGCTGGCGCTGGGGCCAACGTCCTGACTTTC.

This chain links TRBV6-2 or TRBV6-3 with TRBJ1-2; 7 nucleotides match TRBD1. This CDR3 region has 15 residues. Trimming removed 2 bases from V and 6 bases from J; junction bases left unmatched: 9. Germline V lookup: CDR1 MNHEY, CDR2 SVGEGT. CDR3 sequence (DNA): TGTGCCAGCAGTTACACCAAGACAGGGTGGGATGGCTACACCTTC. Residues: CASSYTKTGWDGYTF.